One sample yielded the 30 T cell receptor beta chains listed below, sequenced in a study of blood T cell repertoires in COVID-19. Assay used: immunoSEQ multiplex PCR; TCRdb lists only in-frame clones, some missing. The sample has some 52,000 clones, approximately 84% seen once. The sequencing sample was made of peripheral blood. These receptors came from a human donor with active COVID-19. The donor label of this sample is uncertain.

The chain couples TRBV5-4 to TRBJ2-3, with 11 bases matching TRBD2. Germline V CDR1 and CDR2: SGHNT, YYREEE (reference sequence). The V gene end was trimmed by 2 bases and the J gene end by 3 bases; junction bases not matched to a gene: 11. The length of the CDR3 is 18 residues. In DNA, the CDR3 is TGTGCCAGCAGCTTACCCCTAGCGGGGGGCATGGGTACAGATACGCAGTATTTT. This encodes CASSLPLAGGMGTDTQYF.

The genes are TRBV7-8 and TRBJ2-3; TRBD1 is a possible D gene (5 bases). Trimming pared 5 bases from V and 3 bases from J, leaving 18 bases between. This CDR3 is 16 amino acids long. From germline, CDR1 is SGHVS and CDR2 FQNEAQ. Written as DNA, the CDR3 is TGTGCCAGCAGCCCAGGGTCCCCTAGGGTTACAGATACGCAGTATTTT. Its translation: CASSPGSPRVTDTQYF.

V usage is TRBV5-1 and J usage is TRBJ2-3; no clear D. In germline, CDR1 is SGHRS, CDR2 YFSETQ. V lost 3 bases to trimming and J lost 0 bases, with 11 bases between them. The CDR3 has 15 residues. Here the CDR3 reads CASSYRYSSTDTQYF. DNA of the CDR3: TGCGCCAGCAGCTACCGTTACTCTAGCACAGATACGCAGTATTTT.

V usage is TRBV20-1 and J usage is TRBJ2-7; D unresolved. Germline V gene lookup returns CDR1 DFQATT and CDR2 SNEGSKA (reference sequence). V shed 6 bases and J shed 7 bases, with 13 bases lying between them. There are 11 residues in the CDR3. In DNA form, the CDR3 reads TGCAGTGCAGCAGGTCCGGTGGAGCAGTACTTC. Translating gives CSAAGPVEQYF.

This sequence joins TRBV6-6 and TRBJ1-6, with 7 positions matching TRBD1. Germline-derived CDR1 and CDR2 are MNHNY and SVGAGI (reference sequence). The CDR3 length is 16 residues. V lost 5 bases, J lost 9 bases, and 13 bases stayed unmatched. CDR3: CASSQMTGLGTSPLHF. The CDR3 region has the DNA TGTGCCAGCAGTCAGATGACAGGGTTGGGTACTTCACCCCTCCACTTT.

The V call is TRBV6-6, the J call TRBJ1-4; 7 nucleotides match TRBD1. CDR1 is MNHNY, CDR2 SVGAGI, per germline (reference sequence). CDR3 length: 15 residues. The J segment lost 5 bases and the V segment lost 6 bases, leaving 9 bases of the junction unmatched. The CDR3 DNA follows: TGTGCCAGCAGCCAGGTGGACAGGAGGAATGAAAAACTGTTTTTT. Translating gives CASSQVDRRNEKLFF.

This clone was seen a handful of times. V gene TRBV5-1 combines with J gene TRBJ2-7; 8 nucleotides line up with TRBD1. V shed 4 bases, J shed 6 bases, and the junction held 15 bases outside the gene matches. CDR1 SGHRS and CDR2 YFSETQ come from the germline V gene. The CDR3 is 16 amino acids. The CDR3 sequence: CASSPPTGTGRLEQYF. The CDR3 region has the DNA TGCGCCAGCAGCCCCCCCACCGGGACAGGACGTCTCGAGCAGTACTTC.

The rearrangement links TRBV4-2 to TRBJ2-3, with D possibly matching TRBD2 (5 bases). The germline V gene encodes CDR1 LGHNA and CDR2 YNFKEQ. The CDR3 totals 18 residues. Trimming shortened V by 2 bases and J by 0 bases, and 18 bases separated the two germline ends. The chain's CDR3 is CASSQSFERRPSTDTQYF. As DNA, the CDR3 is TGTGCCAGCAGCCAATCTTTCGAGCGGCGTCCTAGCACAGATACGCAGTATTTT.

This chain joins TRBV25-1 and TRBJ2-1; D gene ambiguous. The CDR3 loop spans 14 amino acids. The V end lost 4 bases, the J end lost 4 bases, and 11 bases lay between the germline ends. Germline V CDR1 and CDR2: MGHDK, SYGVNS. Here the CDR3 reads CASSANLGYNEQFF. CDR3 in DNA: TGTGCCAGCAGTGCCAACCTAGGTTACAATGAGCAGTTCTTC.

J is TRBJ2-3 and V is TRBV29-1; a weak D match, TRBD1 (6 bases). V was shortened by 6 bases and J by 1 base, with 14 bases between the two germline ends. The CDR3 covers 14 residues. CDR1 and CDR2 (germline): SQVTM, ANQGSEA. This chain's CDR3 is CSVDPGVRTDTQYF. CDR3 coding DNA: TGCAGCGTGGACCCAGGGGTACGCACAGATACGCAGTATTTT.

The V call is TRBV5-1, the J call TRBJ2-2; 12 nucleotides agree with TRBD2. The germline gives CDR1 SGHRS, CDR2 YFSETQ. J gave up 5 bases and V 1 base, and 3 bases lay outside the gene matches. CDR3 length equals 16 residues. The CDR3 bases are TGCGCCAGCAGCTTGCAACTAGCGGGGGGTACCGGGGAGCTGTTTTTT. It is translated as CASSLQLAGGTGELFF.

CDR3 in DNA: TGTGCCAGTAGCACTGTACTGGGAGGCTATGGCTACACCTTC. The encoded protein is CASSTVLGGYGYTF. The chain links TRBV19 to TRBJ1-2; no clear D gene. Trimming shortened V by 6 bases and J by 4 bases, and 15 bases separated the two germline ends. The CDR3 runs 14 residues. The germline V gene has CDR1 LNHDA and CDR2 SQIVND (reference sequence). Supplemented by reference TRBV19 and TRBJ1-2, the full variable domain reads DGGITQSPKYLFRKEGQNVTLSCEQNLNHDAMYWYRQDPGQGLRLIYYSQIVNDFQKGDIAEGYSVSREKKESFPLTVTSAQKNPTAFYLCASSTVLGGYGYTFGSGTRLTVV.

The chain links TRBV19 to TRBJ2-3, with TRBD1 matching 11 bases. The CDR3 has 17 amino acids. The germline V gene has CDR1 LNHDA and CDR2 SQIVND (reference sequence). V was clipped by 4 bases and J by 6 bases; unmatched bases: 12. CDR3 sequence (DNA): TGTGCCAGTAGTAGGCGTAGGACAGGGGGCTATGTCGATACGCAGTATTTT. Translated, it gives CASSRRRTGGYVDTQYF.

V gene TRBV29-1 combines with J gene TRBJ2-7; unclear D gene. The CDR3 spans 11 residues. V lost 2 bases to trimming and J lost 3 bases, with 5 bases between them. CDR1 and CDR2 from the germline V gene are SQVTM and ANQGSEA. CDR3 protein: CSVEQVYEQYF. The CDR3 coding sequence is TGCAGCGTTGAACAGGTCTACGAGCAGTACTTC.

This clone appeared a single time. The chain couples TRBV11-2 to TRBJ2-1; D perhaps matches TRBD1 (5 bases). V was cut by 1 base and J by 13 bases, with 17 bases left in between. CDR3 size: 14 residues. Germline CDR1 SGHAT, CDR2 FQNNGV. The CDR3: CASSLASRQGDQFF. The CDR3 coding sequence is TGTGCCAGCAGCTTAGCTTCTCGGCAGGGTGATCAGTTCTTC.

The chain recombines TRBV24-1 with TRBJ2-2; D unresolved. Germline V lookup: CDR1 KGHDR, CDR2 SFDVKD. This CDR3 is 15 amino acids long. V lost 2 bases and J 6 bases, leaving 12 bases between the germline ends. The CDR3: CATSDSRPGSGELFF. CDR3 DNA: TGTGCCACCAGTGATTCTAGGCCCGGCTCCGGGGAGCTGTTTTTT.

V is TRBV14 and J is TRBJ2-7; 9 positions match TRBD2. Germline CDR1 is SGHDN and CDR2 is FVKESK. Trimming at V came to 4 bases and at J to 5 bases, leaving 3 bases not matched to a gene. The CDR3 length is 13 residues. The CDR3 sequence: CASSRTSAHEQYF. Written as DNA, the CDR3 is TGTGCCAGCAGCCGGACTAGCGCCCACGAGCAGTACTTC.

The V call is TRBV7-9, the J call TRBJ2-1, with TRBD2 matching 9 bases. The CDR3 runs to 15 residues. The ends lost 1 base at V and 2 bases at J; junction bases unmatched: 0. The germline CDR1 and CDR2 sequences are SEHNR and FQNEAQ (reference sequence). In nucleotides, the CDR3 is TGTGCCAGCAGCTTAGTAGCGGGGGCCTACAATGAGCAGTTCTTC. Translating it yields CASSLVAGAYNEQFF.

J is TRBJ2-6 and V is TRBV5-5; a weak D match, TRBD1 (6 bases). CDR3 length equals 17 residues. V gave up 4 bases and J gave up 0 bases, with 14 bases separating them. Germline lookup yields CDR1 SGHKS and CDR2 YYEKEE (reference sequence). The CDR3 DNA reads TGTGCCAGCAGCCGTCTGACAGGACCCTCTGGGGCCAACGTCCTGACTTTC. It codes for CASSRLTGPSGANVLTF.

The chain is built from TRBV9 and TRBJ2-7; 12 nucleotides agree with TRBD1. Germline lookup yields CDR1 SGDLS and CDR2 YYNGEE. J gave up 4 bases and V 4 bases, and 9 bases lay outside the gene matches. This CDR3 contains 16 residues. CDR3 in DNA: TGTGCCAGCAGCCGAACAGGGGACAGGGGGCTTTACGAGCAGTACTTC. It encodes CASSRTGDRGLYEQYF.

This sequence joins TRBV18 and TRBJ1-1; D is undetermined. CDR3 length: 12 amino acids. V dropped 6 bases and J dropped 5 bases, with 10 bases sitting between them. Germline loops: CDR1 KGHSH, CDR2 LQKENI. The CDR3 is CASSPGVTEAFF. Here the CDR3 DNA reads TGTGCCAGCTCCCCCGGGGTTACTGAAGCTTTCTTT.

The chain links TRBV24-1 to TRBJ2-7; TRBD1 agrees at 8 bases. CDR3 length: 15 residues. With 8 bases clipped from V and 0 bases from J, the junction kept 8 bases outside the gene matches. Germline values: CDR1 KGHDR, CDR2 SFDVKD. CDR3 in amino acids: CATKKRDRSSYEQYF. CDR3 bases: TGTGCCACCAAAAAAAGGGACAGGTCCTCCTACGAGCAGTACTTC.

The chain has TRBV7-2 and TRBJ2-3; D uncertain. Between the trimmed V and J ends, which lost 1 base and 6 bases, there was a span of 11 bases. Germline CDR1 reads SGHTA; CDR2 reads FQGNSA. The CDR3 is 14 amino acids. The CDR3 region has the DNA TGTGCCAGCAGCTTAGATAGTAATACTGATACGCAGTATTTT. Translated: CASSLDSNTDTQYF. The full variable domain, with the rest looked up from reference TRBV7-2 and TRBJ2-3, is GAGVSQSPSNKVTEKGKDVELRCDPISGHTALYWYRQSLGQGLEFLIYFQGNSAPDKSGLPSDRFSAERTGGSVSTLTIQRTQQEDSAVYLCASSLDSNTDTQYFGPGTRLTVL.

The V gene is TRBV7-9, the J gene TRBJ1-2, with TRBD1 as a possible D gene (5 bases). The CDR3 totals 13 residues. The germline V and J ends were trimmed by 2 bases and 6 bases, with 10 bases remaining between them. CDR1 is SEHNR and CDR2 is FQNEAQ in the germline V gene (reference sequence). DNA of the CDR3: TGTGCCAGCAGCTTAAAGGGGTCGCATGGCTACACCTTC. Translated, it gives CASSLKGSHGYTF.

This clone is a singleton in its sample. The chain recombines TRBV3-1 (or the pseudogene TRBV3-2) with TRBJ1-6; TRBD1 is a possible D gene (6 bases). CDR3 length: 17 amino acids. With 4 bases removed from V and 10 bases from J, the gap between germline ends came to 23 bases. Per germline, CDR1 LGHDT and CDR2 YNNKEL (reference sequence). CDR3 nucleotides: TGTGCCAGCAGCCGTCTCACCAGGGGAACCGCCGGCTCACCCCTCCACTTT. Protein product: CASSRLTRGTAGSPLHF.

This chain connects TRBV3-1 (or the pseudogene TRBV3-2) to TRBJ2-3; no clear D. The CDR3 is made up of 16 amino acids. V lost 3 bases and J lost 2, with 15 bases in between. CDR1 is LGHDT and CDR2 is YNNKEL in the germline V gene (reference sequence). For the CDR3, the DNA is TGTGCCAGCAGCCACCTCCTCAGCGCCTTCACAGATACGCAGTATTTT. Protein sequence: CASSHLLSAFTDTQYF.

The gene calls are TRBV4-3 and TRBJ2-7, with TRBD2 matching 10 bases. The CDR3 totals 15 residues. J gave up 7 bases and V 3 bases, and 9 bases lay outside the gene matches. Germline values: CDR1 LGHNA, CDR2 YSLEER. CDR3 DNA sequence: TGCGCCAGCAGCCAGAACCTAGCGGGGGCCGGGGAGCAGTACTTC. Translated: CASSQNLAGAGEQYF.

This rearrangement joins TRBV5-4 to TRBJ2-3; TRBD2 might be the D (7 bases). Trimming took 2 bases from V and 0 from J, leaving 13 bases between them. CDR3 length: 16 residues. CDR1 is SGHNT, CDR2 YYREEE, per germline (reference sequence). The CDR3 protein is CASSFRAGASTDTQYF. The DNA of the CDR3 is TGTGCCAGCAGCTTCAGGGCGGGGGCTAGCACAGATACGCAGTATTTT.

The chain links TRBV9 to TRBJ2-7; 8 bases align to TRBD1. Germline-derived CDR1 and CDR2 are SGDLS and YYNGEE. The CDR3 runs to 15 residues. The V segment lost 3 bases and the J segment 2 bases; nucleotides outside the gene matches: 7. CDR3 sequence: CASSGRTGSTYEQYF. The CDR3 DNA is TGTGCCAGCAGCGGACGGACAGGGTCCACCTACGAGCAGTACTTC.

The chain joins TRBV5-5 to TRBJ1-1, with 7 positions matching TRBD1. The germline V gene encodes CDR1 SGHKS and CDR2 YYEKEE (reference sequence). This CDR3 is 12 amino acids long. After removal of 3 bases from V and 5 bases from J, the junction contained 1 base not matched to a gene. The CDR3 protein is CASSSQGTEAFF. The CDR3 DNA reads as TGTGCCAGCAGCTCACAGGGGACTGAAGCTTTCTTT. The whole variable domain, filled in from reference TRBV5-5 and TRBJ1-1, reads DAGVTQSPTHLIKTRGQQVTLRCSPISGHKSVSWYQQVLGQGPQFIFQYYEKEERGRGNFPDRFSARQFPNYSSELNVNALLLGDSALYLCASSSQGTEAFFGQGTRLTVV.